What follows are 13 T cell receptor beta chains derived from one specimen sequenced in a study of blood T cell repertoires in COVID-19. Assay used: immunoSEQ multiplex PCR; TCRdb lists only in-frame clones, some missing. The sample has tens of thousands of clones, 87% seen once; the top ten hold just over 8%. Sequencing input: peripheral blood. The receptors derive from a man in his forties or fifties with active COVID-19.

V usage is TRBV19 and J usage is TRBJ1-5, with 9 positions matching TRBD1. Per the germline V gene, CDR1 is LNHDA and CDR2 is SQIVND (reference sequence). The CDR3 sequence is 16 residues long. V shed 9 bases, J shed 3 bases, and the junction held 12 bases outside the gene matches. The CDR3 DNA is TGTGCCAGCCTCCCCCGGGACAGGGTATCCAATCAGCCCCAGCATTTT. This encodes CASLPRDRVSNQPQHF. Full variable domain (remainder filled in from reference TRBV19 and TRBJ1-5): DGGITQSPKYLFRKEGQNVTLSCEQNLNHDAMYWYRQDPGQGLRLIYYSQIVNDFQKGDIAEGYSVSREKKESFPLTVTSAQKNPTAFYLCASLPRDRVSNQPQHFGDGTRLSIL.

The chain joins TRBV6-6 to TRBJ2-3, with 9 nucleotides matching TRBD1. The CDR3 runs to 15 residues. Trimming took 6 bases from V and 3 from J; bases not matched to a gene: 7. Germline assignment: CDR1 MNHNY and CDR2 SVGAGI (reference sequence). CDR3 in amino acids: CASRGPGTGTDTQYF. The CDR3 DNA reads as TGTGCCAGCAGGGGGCCCGGGACAGGGACAGATACGCAGTATTTT.

This chain joins TRBV6-5 and TRBJ1-4; 7 nucleotides align to TRBD1. The germline gives CDR1 MNHEY, CDR2 SVGAGI. Trimming removed 2 bases from V and 7 bases from J; junction bases left unmatched: 4. This CDR3 contains 14 residues. This chain's CDR3 is CASSYGRGSEKLFF. In DNA, the CDR3 is TGTGCCAGCAGTTACGGCAGGGGGAGTGAAAAACTGTTTTTT.

The J gene is TRBJ1-1, the V gene TRBV18, with TRBD1 matching 7 bases. CDR1 and CDR2 (germline): KGHSH, LQKENI. The CDR3 extends over 14 amino acids. With V trimmed by 3 bases and J by 7 bases, 8 bases remained unmatched. The CDR3 region is CASSPTDRKGEAFF. CDR3 DNA sequence: TGTGCCAGCTCACCCACGGACAGGAAGGGTGAAGCTTTCTTT.

This chain uses TRBV6-5 with TRBJ1-2, with 8 nucleotides matching TRBD1. The germline CDR1 and CDR2 sequences are MNHEY and SVGAGI. After removal of 5 bases from V and 8 bases from J, the junction contained 4 bases not matched to a gene. The CDR3 length is 12 residues. CDR3 amino acids: CASSTQGAGYTF. The CDR3 nucleotides are TGTGCCAGCAGTACTCAGGGGGCAGGCTACACCTTC.

The gene calls are TRBV5-1 and TRBJ1-2; 7 bases fit TRBD1. V dropped 0 bases and J dropped 3; count of bases not matched to a gene: 2. The CDR3 covers 14 residues. CDR1 and CDR2 from the germline V gene are SGHRS and YFSETQ. CDR3 region: CASSLDRGDYGYTF. The DNA of the CDR3 is TGCGCCAGCAGCTTGGACAGGGGAGACTATGGCTACACCTTC.

The chain combines TRBV4-1 with TRBJ1-3, with no clear D. Deletions cut 4 bases from V and 9 bases from J, with 22 bases between. This CDR3 has 16 amino acids. The germline V gene encodes CDR1 MGHRA and CDR2 YSYEKL. CDR3 sequence: CASSPWERVHKPTIYF. CDR3 in DNA: TGCGCCAGCAGCCCATGGGAGAGGGTCCACAAGCCCACCATATATTTT.

Concerning this clone: The conserved phenylalanine or tryptophan is not found at the CDR3 terminus, so this likely reflects a read error. The DNA is omitted, as the CDR3 cannot be located on it reliably, and the CDR3 follows TCRdb's listing. The chain links TRBV30 to TRBJ2-7; TRBD2, the table's D call, was not compared with the DNA. The CDR3 is 8 amino acids long, termini counted. The germline gives CDR1 GTSNPN, CDR2 SVGIG (reference sequence). The CDR3 reads CAWSVPGE.

The V gene is TRBV7-9, the J gene TRBJ2-3, with 11 bases matching TRBD2. V trimming: 6 bases; J trimming: 0 bases; junction bases outside the gene matches: 5. The V gene's germline CDR1 is SEHNR and CDR2 FQNEAQ (reference sequence). The length of the CDR3 is 16 residues. CDR3 in DNA: TGTGCCAGCAGTCCTTGGACTAGCGGGAGCACAGATACGCAGTATTTT. Translating it yields CASSPWTSGSTDTQYF. Full variable domain (outside the CDR3, taken from reference TRBV7-9 and TRBJ2-3): DTGVSQNPRHKITKRGQNVTFRCDPISEHNRLYWYRQTLGQGPEFLTYFQNEAQLEKSRLLSDRFSAERPKGSFSTLEIQRTEQGDSAMYLCASSPWTSGSTDTQYFGPGTRLTVL.

The chain employs TRBV11-1 and TRBJ1-1; D is undetermined. CDR3 length: 13 residues. CDR1 and CDR2 from the germline V gene are SGHAT and FQDESV (reference sequence). V was pared by 3 bases and J by 1 base, with 6 bases between. The CDR3 DNA is TGTGCCAGCAGCTTGGGGAGGAACACTGAAGCTTTCTTT. It codes for CASSLGRNTEAFF.

This clone was observed a single time. V gene TRBV6-6 combines with J gene TRBJ1-6, with D unclear. The CDR3 is 15 amino acids. V was trimmed by 2 bases and J by 0 bases, leaving 5 bases between them. CDR1 is MNHNY and CDR2 is SVGAGI in the germline V gene (reference sequence). The CDR3 reads CASSYGSSYNSPLHF. For the CDR3, the DNA is TGTGCCAGCAGTTACGGTAGCTCCTATAATTCACCCCTCCACTTT.

This chain connects TRBV19 to TRBJ2-2; no clear D. The CDR3 has 12 amino acids. In germline, CDR1 is LNHDA, CDR2 SQIVND (reference sequence). V was clipped by 6 bases and J by 4 bases, with 6 bases between them. CDR3 in amino acids: CASRAATGELFF. The DNA of the CDR3 is TGTGCCAGTAGAGCTGCCACCGGGGAGCTGTTTTTT.

The chain carries TRBV6-5 and TRBJ1-6; TRBD1 agrees at 8 bases. Germline V CDR1 and CDR2: MNHEY, SVGAGI. There are 14 residues in the CDR3. Losses at the gene ends were 6 bases for V and 6 bases for J; bases not matched to a gene: 4. CDR3 DNA sequence: TGTGCCAGCAGAACGGACAGGGTTAATTCACCCCTCCACTTT. This sequence encodes CASRTDRVNSPLHF.